Given below is one T cell receptor (beta chain) in context. Its specificity is not known. At one end, the junction sequence differs from germline, possibly due to a read error. Study-wide results and caveats: Tumor memory CD4+ T cell TCR gene usage clustered with blood and lymph node memory CD4+ cells and lymph node naive CD4+ cells. Tumor Treg TCRs overlapped most with tumor naive CD4+ cells.

After constant-region reverse-primer amplification, full-length variable regions underwent semi-nested PCR with Nested Universal Primer A. TCRdb processed the 5' RACE reads anew with MiXCR; each CDR3 protein has one entry. In the table there are tens of thousands of distinct CDR3 sequences, 25% to 30% of which are singletons. Germline CDR1 DFQATT, CDR2 SNEGSKA (reference sequence). The CDR3 consists of 14 residues. The source is a female donor with breast cancer. The chain uses TRBV20-1 and TRBJ1-2, with a tentative D call TRBD1 (5 bases). The specimen sequenced was tumor-infiltrating memory CD4+ T cells sorted from the breast tumor. Documented subset: memory CD4+ T cells, CD4+CD45RO+CD25-. CDR3 in amino acids: CSARDVDGGKGYTF. CDR3 coding DNA: TGCAGTGCCAGAGATGTCGACGGGGGGAAGGGCTACACCTTC.